This T cell receptor (beta chain) was identified during a study of cytomegalovirus exposure and HLA in healthy donors. On this clone: Other DNA sequences in this specimen translate into the identical CDR3.

The PCR used 60 Vbeta and 13 Jbeta primers. Produced via immunoSEQ multiplex PCR; TCRdb's table is partial and in-frame only. The table shows 100,000 to 150,000 clones, with more than 75% occurring only once. Germline V gene sequence: CDR1 LNHDA, CDR2 SQIVND (reference sequence). The CDR3 totals 15 residues. Trimming cost V 5 bases and J 4 bases; bases outside gene matches: 6. Sequenced: PBMCs. This chain joins TRBV19 and TRBJ2-5; 11 bases line up with TRBD2. The clonotype comes from a woman aged 60-70 years in good health and CMV-seropositive. CDR3 sequence (DNA): TGTGCCAGTAGTGAAATAGCGGGGGGGAGAGAGACCCAGTACTTC. Protein sequence: CASSEIAGGRETQYF.